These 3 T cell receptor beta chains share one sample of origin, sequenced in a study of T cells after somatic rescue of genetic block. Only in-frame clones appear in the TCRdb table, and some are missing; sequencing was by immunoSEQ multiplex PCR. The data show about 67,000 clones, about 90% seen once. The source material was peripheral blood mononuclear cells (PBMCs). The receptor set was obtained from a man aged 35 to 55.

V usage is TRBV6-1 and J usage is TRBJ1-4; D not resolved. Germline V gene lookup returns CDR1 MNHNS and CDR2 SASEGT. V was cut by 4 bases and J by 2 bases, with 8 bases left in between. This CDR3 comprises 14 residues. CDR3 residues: CASSGRGTNEKLFF. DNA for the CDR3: TGTGCCAGCAGTGGCCGAGGGACTAATGAAAAACTGTTTTTT.

The CDR3 sequence: CASSEIPSTGELFF. In DNA form, the CDR3 reads TGTGCCAGCAGTGAAATCCCCAGCACCGGGGAGCTGTTTTTT. This sequence joins TRBV6-1 and TRBJ2-2; D ambiguous. The length of the CDR3 is 14 residues. The germline V and J ends were trimmed by 2 bases and 4 bases, with 8 bases remaining between them. Germline CDR1 and CDR2: MNHNS and SASEGT.

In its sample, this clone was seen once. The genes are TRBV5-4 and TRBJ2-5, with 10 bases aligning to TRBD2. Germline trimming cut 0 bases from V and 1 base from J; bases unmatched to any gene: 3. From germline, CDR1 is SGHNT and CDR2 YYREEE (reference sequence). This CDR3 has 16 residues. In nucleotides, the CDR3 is TGTGCCAGCAGCTTGGCTAGCGGGGGCGTCCAAGAGACCCAGTACTTC. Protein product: CASSLASGGVQETQYF.